The source of this TCR beta chain is a study of shared clonotypes between healthy human individuals. Study-wide points: Some naive CD4 clonotypes, around 4.7%, turned up in common across a handful of donors.

Study processing details: In the immunoSEQ data, sequences were junction-only and lacked quality scores, so filtering differed. Using immunoSEQ multiplex PCR, the repertoire was profiled, and TCRdb retains in-frame clones only, with some absent. Clone size and V and J calls were adopted from that table, with D and trimming inferred from the DNA. The sample yields 550,000 to 850,000 clones, under 80% seen once. Looked up from germline, CDR1 is SNHLY and CDR2 is FYNNEI. CDR3 length: 14 amino acids. Trimming took off 8 bases at V and 0 bases at J, with 14 bases between the two ends. Regarding this clone: Its antigen remains unidentified.

The chain recombines TRBV2 with TRBJ2-7; perhaps TRBD2 as D (6 bases). Sequencing used memory CD4+ T cells sorted from blood. As for subset: CD45RA-negative fraction. The TCR comes from a woman aged 25 to 39 in good health. CDR3 region: CASLQGLNSYEQYF. CDR3 DNA sequence: TGTGCCAGCTTGCAGGGACTCAACTCCTACGAGCAGTACTTC.